This T cell receptor (beta chain) was captured by sequencing in a study of CD8 T cells in ankylosing spondylitis. Notes on the study in general: It appeared that ankylosing spondylitis blood was characterized by a TCR beta motif of fewer than ten highly homologous variants.

Using its own MiXCR run on the 5' RACE reads, TCRdb lists one record per CDR3 protein. The table includes roughly 300,000 distinct CDR3 sequences, 7.5% to 9% detected once. This clonotype was recorded at least ten times. What it recognizes is unknown. Trimming removed 4 bases at V and 5 bases at J, with 12 bases between. Per germline, CDR1 MNHNS and CDR2 SASEGT. This CDR3 is built from 14 residues. The rearrangement links TRBV6-1 to TRBJ1-5; D unclear. The origin of this receptor is a male donor with ankylosing spondylitis. The material sequenced was blood, either unsorted or a sorted T cell fraction (not recorded which). The CDR3 nucleotides read TGTGCCAGCAGTGCGACATCGGGAGATCAGCCCCAGCATTTT. Translating it yields CASSATSGDQPQHF.